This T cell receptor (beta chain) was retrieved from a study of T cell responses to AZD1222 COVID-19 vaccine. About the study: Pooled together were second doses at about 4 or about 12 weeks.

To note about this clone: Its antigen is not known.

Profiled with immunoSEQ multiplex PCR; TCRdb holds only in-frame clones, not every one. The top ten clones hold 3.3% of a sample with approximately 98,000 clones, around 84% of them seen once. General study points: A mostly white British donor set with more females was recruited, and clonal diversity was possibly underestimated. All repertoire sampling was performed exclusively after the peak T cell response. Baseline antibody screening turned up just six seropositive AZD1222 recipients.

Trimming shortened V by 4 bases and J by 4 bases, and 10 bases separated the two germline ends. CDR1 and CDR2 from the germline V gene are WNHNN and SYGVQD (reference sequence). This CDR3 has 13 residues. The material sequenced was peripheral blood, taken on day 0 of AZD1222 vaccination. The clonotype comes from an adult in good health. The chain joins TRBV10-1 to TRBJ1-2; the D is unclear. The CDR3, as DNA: TGCGCCAGCAGTGTGCGGGGAGCCTATGGCTACACCTTC. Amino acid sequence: CASSVRGAYGYTF.